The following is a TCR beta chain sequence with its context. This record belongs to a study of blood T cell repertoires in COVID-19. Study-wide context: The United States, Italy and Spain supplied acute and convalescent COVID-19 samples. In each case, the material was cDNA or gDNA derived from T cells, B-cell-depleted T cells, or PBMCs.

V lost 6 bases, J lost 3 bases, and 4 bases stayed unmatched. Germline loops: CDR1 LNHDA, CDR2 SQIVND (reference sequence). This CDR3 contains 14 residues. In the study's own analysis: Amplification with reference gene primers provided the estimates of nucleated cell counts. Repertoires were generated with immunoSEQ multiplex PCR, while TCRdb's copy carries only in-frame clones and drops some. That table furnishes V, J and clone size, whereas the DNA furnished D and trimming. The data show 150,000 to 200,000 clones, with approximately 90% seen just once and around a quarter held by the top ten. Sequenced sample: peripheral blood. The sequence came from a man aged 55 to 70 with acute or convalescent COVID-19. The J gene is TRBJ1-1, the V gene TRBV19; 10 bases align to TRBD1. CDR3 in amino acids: CASSVTGGYTEAFF. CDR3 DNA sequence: TGTGCCAGTAGCGTGACAGGGGGCTACACTGAAGCTTTCTTT.